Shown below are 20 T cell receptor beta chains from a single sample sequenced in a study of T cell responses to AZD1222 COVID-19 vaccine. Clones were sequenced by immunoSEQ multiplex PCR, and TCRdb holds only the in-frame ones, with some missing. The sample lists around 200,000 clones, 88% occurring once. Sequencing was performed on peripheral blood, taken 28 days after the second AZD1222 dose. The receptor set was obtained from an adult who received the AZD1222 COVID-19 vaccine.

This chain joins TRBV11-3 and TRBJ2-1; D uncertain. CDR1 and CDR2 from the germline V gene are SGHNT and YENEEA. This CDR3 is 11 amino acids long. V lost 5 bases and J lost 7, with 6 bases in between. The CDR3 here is CASSHQNEQFF. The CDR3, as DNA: TGTGCCAGCAGCCACCAGAATGAGCAGTTCTTC.

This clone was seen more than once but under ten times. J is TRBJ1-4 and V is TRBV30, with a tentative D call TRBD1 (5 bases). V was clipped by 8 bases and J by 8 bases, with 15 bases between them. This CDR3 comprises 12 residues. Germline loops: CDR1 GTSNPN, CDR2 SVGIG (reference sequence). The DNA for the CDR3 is TGTGCCGGACAAGCTGTCGGGGAAAAACTGTTTTTT. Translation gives CAGQAVGEKLFF.

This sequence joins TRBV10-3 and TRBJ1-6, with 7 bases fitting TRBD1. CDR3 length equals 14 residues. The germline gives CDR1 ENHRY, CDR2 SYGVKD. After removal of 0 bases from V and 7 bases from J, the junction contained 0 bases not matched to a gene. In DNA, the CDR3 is TGTGCCATCAGTGAGTCGGGACAGAATTCACCCCTCCACTTT. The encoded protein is CAISESGQNSPLHF.

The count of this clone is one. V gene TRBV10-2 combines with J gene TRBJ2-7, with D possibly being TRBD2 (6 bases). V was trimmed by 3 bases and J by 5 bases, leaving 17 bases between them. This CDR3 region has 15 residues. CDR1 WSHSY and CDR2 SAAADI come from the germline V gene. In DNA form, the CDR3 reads TGCGCCAGCAGTGAAGCCGCGGGATATGGGGACGAGCAGTACTTC. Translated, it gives CASSEAAGYGDEQYF.

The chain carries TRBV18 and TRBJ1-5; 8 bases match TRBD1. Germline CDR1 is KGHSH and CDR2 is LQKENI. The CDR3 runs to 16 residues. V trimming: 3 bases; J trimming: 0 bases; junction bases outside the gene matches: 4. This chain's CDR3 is CASSPGTGYSNQPQHF. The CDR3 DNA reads TGTGCCAGCTCACCCGGGACAGGCTATAGCAATCAGCCCCAGCATTTT.

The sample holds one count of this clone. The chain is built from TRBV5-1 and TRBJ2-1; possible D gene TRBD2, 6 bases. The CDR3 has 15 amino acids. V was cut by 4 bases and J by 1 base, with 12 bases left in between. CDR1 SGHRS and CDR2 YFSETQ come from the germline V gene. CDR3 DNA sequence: TGCGCCAGCAGCCCCGGGACTCCTTCCTACAATGAGCAGTTCTTC. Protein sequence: CASSPGTPSYNEQFF.

CDR3 region: CASSISGTRVEQYF. CDR3 coding DNA: TGTGCCAGTAGTATTAGCGGGACCCGCGTCGAGCAGTACTTC. The rearrangement links TRBV19 to TRBJ2-7, with 8 bases lining up with TRBD2. J gave up 6 bases and V 3 bases, and 7 bases lay outside the gene matches. Germline V lookup: CDR1 LNHDA, CDR2 SQIVND (reference sequence). This CDR3 region has 14 residues.

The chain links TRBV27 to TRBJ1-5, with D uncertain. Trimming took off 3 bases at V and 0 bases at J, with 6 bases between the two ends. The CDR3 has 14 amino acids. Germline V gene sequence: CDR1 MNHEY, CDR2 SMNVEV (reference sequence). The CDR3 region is CASSFMDSNQPQHF. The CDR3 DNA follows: TGTGCCAGCAGTTTCATGGATAGCAATCAGCCCCAGCATTTT.

In nucleotides, the CDR3 is TGCGCCAGCAGCTTGGCCGGGGGGAATCAGCCCCAGCATTTT. This codes for CASSLAGGNQPQHF. This chain connects TRBV5-1 to TRBJ1-5, with D possibly being TRBD1 (5 bases). The CDR3 extends over 14 amino acids. Between the trimmed V and J ends, which lost 0 bases and 4 bases, there was a span of 8 bases. Per the germline V gene, CDR1 is SGHRS and CDR2 is YFSETQ.

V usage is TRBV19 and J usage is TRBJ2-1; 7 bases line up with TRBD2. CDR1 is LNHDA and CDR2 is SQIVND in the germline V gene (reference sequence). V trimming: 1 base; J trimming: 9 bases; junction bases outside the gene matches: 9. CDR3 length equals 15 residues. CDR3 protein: CASSIGGTIFGEQFF. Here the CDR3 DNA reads TGTGCCAGTAGTATAGGAGGGACTATATTTGGTGAGCAGTTCTTC.

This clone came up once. The CDR3 region is CASSLEGGDQPQHF. The CDR3 DNA is TGTGCCAGCAGCTTAGAGGGTGGGGATCAGCCCCAGCATTTT. The chain has TRBV7-2 and TRBJ1-5; D unresolved. Germline CDR1 and CDR2: SGHTA and FQGNSA. The V end lost 1 base, the J end lost 5 bases, and 9 bases lay between the germline ends. CDR3 length equals 14 residues.

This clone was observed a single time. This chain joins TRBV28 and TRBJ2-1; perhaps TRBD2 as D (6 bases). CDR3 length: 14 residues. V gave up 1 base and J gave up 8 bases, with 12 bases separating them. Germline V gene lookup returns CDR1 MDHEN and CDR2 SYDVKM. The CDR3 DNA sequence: TGTGCCAGCAGTTTATCCCCGGGAGTCCATGAGCAGTTCTTC. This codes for CASSLSPGVHEQFF.

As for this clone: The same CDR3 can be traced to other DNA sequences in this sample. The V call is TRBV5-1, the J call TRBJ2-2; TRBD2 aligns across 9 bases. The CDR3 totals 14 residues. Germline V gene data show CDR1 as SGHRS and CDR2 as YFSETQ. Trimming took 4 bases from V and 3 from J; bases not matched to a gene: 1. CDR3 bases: TGCGCCAGCAGCCTAGCGGGGCACACCGGGGAGCTGTTTTTT. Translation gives CASSLAGHTGELFF.

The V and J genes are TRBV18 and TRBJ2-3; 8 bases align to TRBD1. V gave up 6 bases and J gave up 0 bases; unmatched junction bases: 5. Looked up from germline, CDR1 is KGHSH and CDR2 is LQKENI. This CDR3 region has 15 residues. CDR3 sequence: CASSRTGSSTDTQYF. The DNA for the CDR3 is TGTGCCAGCTCTCGGACAGGGTCTAGCACAGATACGCAGTATTTT.

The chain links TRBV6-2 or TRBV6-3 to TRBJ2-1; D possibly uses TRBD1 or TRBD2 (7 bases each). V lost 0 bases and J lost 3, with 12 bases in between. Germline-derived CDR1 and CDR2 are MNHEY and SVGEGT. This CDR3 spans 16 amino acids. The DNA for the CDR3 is TGTGCCAGCAGTTACTCAGGCAGGGGGGGCTACAATGAGCAGTTCTTC. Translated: CASSYSGRGGYNEQFF.

The CDR3 DNA reads as TGTGCCAGCAGCCCCCAGGGACTAGCGGGCCCTTTTCGAGAGACCCAGTACTTC. It is translated as CASSPQGLAGPFRETQYF. This chain links TRBV11-2 with TRBJ2-5; 12 positions match TRBD2. The length of the CDR3 is 18 residues. Germline CDR1 and CDR2: SGHAT and FQNNGV. V lost 5 bases, J lost 4 bases, and 14 bases stayed unmatched.

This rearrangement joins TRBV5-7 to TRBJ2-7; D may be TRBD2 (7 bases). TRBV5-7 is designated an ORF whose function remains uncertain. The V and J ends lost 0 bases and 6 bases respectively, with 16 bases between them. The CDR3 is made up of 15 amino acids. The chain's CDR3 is CASSLVRGAAFEQYF. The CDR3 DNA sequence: TGTGCCAGCAGCTTGGTCCGGGGGGCAGCGTTCGAGCAGTACTTC.

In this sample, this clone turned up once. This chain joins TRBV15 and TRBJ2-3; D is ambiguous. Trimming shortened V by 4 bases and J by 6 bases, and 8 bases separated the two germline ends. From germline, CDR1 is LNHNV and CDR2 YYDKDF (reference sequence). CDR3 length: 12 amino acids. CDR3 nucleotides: TGTGCCACCAGCACCCAAGGGGATACGCAGTATTTT. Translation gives CATSTQGDTQYF.

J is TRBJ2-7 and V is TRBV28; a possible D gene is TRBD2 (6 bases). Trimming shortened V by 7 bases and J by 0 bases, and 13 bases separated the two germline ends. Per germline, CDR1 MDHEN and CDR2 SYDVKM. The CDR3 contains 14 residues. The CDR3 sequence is CASNSRGSSYEQYF. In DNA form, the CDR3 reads TGTGCCAGCAATTCCCGGGGGTCCTCCTACGAGCAGTACTTC.

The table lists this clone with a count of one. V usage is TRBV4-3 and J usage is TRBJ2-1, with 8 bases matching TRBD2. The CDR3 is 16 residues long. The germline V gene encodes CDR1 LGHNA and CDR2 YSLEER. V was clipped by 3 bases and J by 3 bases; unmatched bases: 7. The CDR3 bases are TGCGCCAGCAGCCAGGGGGGCGGGAGGCGCTACAATGAGCAGTTCTTC. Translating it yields CASSQGGGRRYNEQFF.